One sample yielded the 3 T cell receptor beta chains listed below, sequenced in a study of blood T cell repertoires in COVID-19. Here immunoSEQ multiplex PCR was the method, and the copy in TCRdb shows in-frame clones only, minus some. The sample lists some 75,000 clones, over 60% seen once, with about a fifth in the top ten. Sequencing was carried out using peripheral blood. The source of these receptors is a woman older than 75 with active or convalescent COVID-19.

This clone was seen a handful of times. The chain carries TRBV6-2 or TRBV6-3 and TRBJ1-1; 8 bases match TRBD1. V lost 4 bases to trimming and J lost 0 bases; unmatched junction nucleotides: 7. CDR1 and CDR2 from the germline V gene are MNHEY and SVGEGT. CDR3 length: 16 residues. The CDR3 sequence is CASSSFGTGLNTEAFF. Written as DNA, the CDR3 is TGTGCCAGCAGTTCCTTTGGGACAGGTCTGAACACTGAAGCTTTCTTT.

The rearrangement uses TRBV7-6 and TRBJ2-3, with 9 bases matching TRBD2. Germline trimming cut 7 bases from V and 4 bases from J; bases unmatched to any gene: 12. Germline CDR1 is SGHVS and CDR2 is FNYEAQ. The CDR3 has 16 residues. The CDR3 region is CASTPLAGEGSDTQYF. The CDR3 nucleotides are TGTGCCAGCACTCCCTTAGCGGGGGAAGGTTCAGATACGCAGTATTTT.

V and J are TRBV7-8 and TRBJ2-3, with D tentatively TRBD1 (5 bases). The CDR3 is made up of 15 amino acids. V lost 5 bases and J lost 4, with 16 bases in between. The V gene's germline CDR1 is SGHVS and CDR2 FQNEAQ. CDR3 sequence: CASSPRPGFPDTQYF. The CDR3 DNA reads TGTGCCAGCAGCCCGCGACCAGGGTTTCCAGATACGCAGTATTTT.